This T cell receptor (beta chain) was recorded in a study of T cells in Graves' hyperthyroidism and ophthalmopathy. Study-level points and caveats: A 13 V-J model separated ophthalmopathy from stable hyperthyroidism.

Ophthalmopathy patients showed a Clinical Activity Score of at least 3, NOSPECS grade of at least 4 and duration under 3 months. In making diagnoses, clinical symptoms, serum thyroxine and TRAb, thyroid ultrasound and orbital computed tomography were all used. A roughly 9.1 ml volume of fresh peripheral blood provided the PBMCs. This clonotype was seen ten or more times. The antigen is unknown. V was pared by 0 bases and J by 2 bases, with 8 bases of the junction left unmatched. The CDR3 consists of 18 residues. In germline, CDR1 is DFQATT, CDR2 SNEGSKA (reference sequence). Amplification of TCR beta CDR3 regions was performed using RNA transcripts as template. TCR CDR3 underwent first-round RT-PCR with the HTBI primer set. Each CDR3 protein gets one entry after TCRdb re-called the multiplex PCR reads with MiXCR. Of more than 350,000 distinct CDR3 sequences listed, over 12% are singletons.

This receptor was taken from a woman in her fifties or sixties with Graves' ophthalmopathy. J is TRBJ2-3 and V is TRBV20-1; 13 bases fit TRBD2. The source material was blood. This CDR3 is CSARDPAGTSGATDTQYF. The CDR3 DNA reads as TGCAGTGCTAGAGACCCCGCTGGGACTAGCGGGGCCACAGATACGCAGTATTTT.